Listed below are T cell receptor beta chains from one sample, sequenced in a study of control samples from healthy donors and cancer patients. Repertoires were generated with immunoSEQ multiplex PCR, while TCRdb's copy carries only in-frame clones and drops some. Counted here are under 80,000 clones, approximately 94% occurring once; the ten biggest clones make up around 6.5%. Sample: blood. These TCRs come from a woman in her thirties or forties in good health. CDR3s include the opening cysteine and the closing phenylalanine or tryptophan. D genes are given only for firm matches. Clone sizes are given selectively: once, few, many, or a class where the clone is expanded.

V gene	clone size	J gene	CDR3 length	D gene	CDR3 DNA	CDR3 protein
TRBV30	.	TRBJ2-7	15	.	TGTGCCTGGAAGCACACGGGCAGGGCGACCTACGAGCAGTACTTC	CAWKHTGRATYEQYF
TRBV14	.	TRBJ1-2	14	TRBD1	TGTGCCAGCAGCCAAGGGGGACAGAACTATGGCTACACCTTC	CASSQGGQNYGYTF
TRBV3-1/TRBV3-2	.	TRBJ1-4	21	TRBD1	TGTGCCAGCAGCCCCCGGACAGGAGGGTTCGTATCTCCCCTGGTCGGTGAAAAACTGTTTTTT	CASSPRTGGFVSPLVGEKLFF
TRBV30	.	TRBJ2-5	13	.	TGTGCCTGGAGTGTTTCCCATCAAGAGACCCAGTACTTC	CAWSVSHQETQYF
TRBV6-5	.	TRBJ1-4	14	TRBD1	TGTGCCAGCAGTCCGGGACAGGGAGGCGAAAAACTGTTTTTT	CASSPGQGGEKLFF
TRBV7-8	once	TRBJ2-7	16	.	TGTGCCAGCAGACGCGATCGGGAGACTATTCTATACGAGCAGTACTTC	CASRRDRETILYEQYF
TRBV4-2	.	TRBJ2-5	17	TRBD2	TGTGCCAGCAGCCAAGCTCGGACTAGCGGGGGGAAAGAGACCCAGTACTTC	CASSQARTSGGKETQYF
TRBV5-1	.	TRBJ2-1	14	TRBD2	TGCGCCAGCAGCCCGGGACTAGTAGGCAATGAGCAGTTCTTC	CASSPGLVGNEQFF
TRBV7-2	.	TRBJ2-7	14	.	TGTGCCAGCAGCTTGGACGGGCTCTCCTACGAGCAGTACTTC	CASSLDGLSYEQYF
TRBV5-1	.	TRBJ2-7	14	TRBD2	TGCGCCAGCAGCTTGGGGACTAGCGCCTACGAGCAGTACTTC	CASSLGTSAYEQYF
TRBV7-9	.	TRBJ2-3	15	TRBD2	TGTGCCAGCACCATTAGCGGGGGGGCCACAGATACGCAGTATTTT	CASTISGGATDTQYF
TRBV3-1/TRBV3-2	.	TRBJ2-7	13	.	TGTGCCAGCAGCCAATATAGAGCCTACGAGCAGTACTTC	CASSQYRAYEQYF
TRBV27	.	TRBJ2-3	15	.	TGTGCCAGCAGTTTACTCAGGGGGGACACAGATACGCAGTATTTT	CASSLLRGDTDTQYF
TRBV3-1/TRBV3-2	.	TRBJ1-1	16	TRBD1	TGTGCCAGCAGCCAAGTTCGCAGGGGGCAGCACACTGAAGCTTTCTTT	CASSQVRRGQHTEAFF
TRBV10-3	.	TRBJ2-2	12	.	TGTGCCATCACCCGGGGTGGCGGGGAGCTGTTTTTT	CAITRGGGELFF
TRBV12-3/TRBV12-4	.	TRBJ2-5	13	TRBD1	TGTGCCAGCAGTCGGGACAGACGAGAGACCCAGTACTTC	CASSRDRRETQYF
TRBV5-1	.	TRBJ2-7	13	.	TGCGCCAGCAGCTTGACAGGGGAGGGCGAGCAGTACTTC	CASSLTGEGEQYF
TRBV28	.	TRBJ1-1	15	.	TGTGCCAGCAGTCCCCCGGGGCCTCGCCGGTCCAAAGCTTTCTTT	CASSPPGPRRSKAFF
TRBV2	few	TRBJ1-2	14	TRBD1	TGTGCCAGTAGGACAGGGGGGACCCACTATGGCTACACCTTC	CASRTGGTHYGYTF
TRBV28	.	TRBJ1-6	14	.	TGTGCCAGCAGTCCGAGACAGGCTGATTCACCCCTCCACTTT	CASSPRQADSPLHF
TRBV27	.	TRBJ1-5	13	.	TGTGCCAGCAGTCTCAGAGTAAATCAGCCCCAGCATTTT	CASSLRVNQPQHF
TRBV4-1	.	TRBJ2-2	17	TRBD1	TGCGCCAGCAGCCAAGACCGACAGGGGCTCCTTTCCGGGGAGCTGTTTTTT	CASSQDRQGLLSGELFF
TRBV3-1/TRBV3-2	.	TRBJ1-1	15	TRBD1	TGTGCCAGCAGCCAATTCGAACGGACAGGGGGGTCAGCTTTCTTT	CASSQFERTGGSAFF
TRBV7-9	few	TRBJ1-2	14	.	TGTGCCAGTGGGAGGGGGACATCTAACTATGGCTACACCTTC	CASGRGTSNYGYTF
TRBV3-1/TRBV3-2	.	TRBJ1-2	15	.	TGTGCCAGCAGCCAAGTGGCGGGAACCGATCATGGCTACACCTTC	CASSQVAGTDHGYTF
TRBV19	.	TRBJ1-2	11	.	TGTGCCAGTAGTATCGGGACCGGCTACACCTTC	CASSIGTGYTF
TRBV7-2	.	TRBJ2-1	16	.	TGTGCCAGCAGCTTAGGTGTCACGAGCTCCTACAATGAGCAGTTCTTC	CASSLGVTSSYNEQFF
TRBV25-1	.	TRBJ1-6	15	.	TGTGCCAGCAGTGAGGGGAGCTCCTATAATTCACCCCTCCACTTT	CASSEGSSYNSPLHF
TRBV6-1	.	TRBJ1-5	15	.	TGTGCCAGCAGTGAATGGCAGGGTGGGCATCAGCCCCAGCATTTT	CASSEWQGGHQPQHF
TRBV5-4	.	TRBJ2-5	13	.	TGTGCCAGCAGCTTGAGAGGAGAAGAGACCCAGTACTTC	CASSLRGEETQYF
TRBV11-3	.	TRBJ2-2	15	.	TGTGCCAGCAGCTTGCGGAGGGGACAAACCGGGGAGCTGTTTTTT	CASSLRRGQTGELFF
TRBV7-9	.	TRBJ1-4	14	.	TGTGCCAGCAGCTTATCGCAGGATTTCGAAAAACTGTTTTTT	CASSLSQDFEKLFF
TRBV6-2/TRBV6-3	.	TRBJ1-3	15	.	TGTGCCAGCAGTACGGCGGAAGGTCCTGGAAACACCATATATTTT	CASSTAEGPGNTIYF
TRBV6-5	.	TRBJ1-5	14	TRBD1	TGTGCCAGCAACAGGGACAGGGGCAATCAGCCCCAGCATTTT	CASNRDRGNQPQHF
TRBV3-1/TRBV3-2	.	TRBJ1-5	14	.	TGTGCCAGCAGCCTTAACCAGGGTAATCAGCCCCAGCATTTT	CASSLNQGNQPQHF
TRBV6-1	.	TRBJ1-2	15	TRBD1	TGTGCCAGCAGTGAGGGGACAGGGGCCTACTATGGCTACACCTTC	CASSEGTGAYYGYTF
TRBV27	.	TRBJ1-1	17	TRBD1	TGTGCCAGCAGTCCCAACGCTCACAGGGGTTGGAACACTGAAGCTTTCTTT	CASSPNAHRGWNTEAFF
TRBV29-1	few	TRBJ1-3	18	TRBD1	TGCAGCGTTCCAGCAGAGGGACAGGGGACAACTGCTGGAAACACCATATATTTT	CSVPAEGQGTTAGNTIYF
TRBV7-3	.	TRBJ2-2	16	TRBD2	TGTGCCAGCAGCTCTCTGTCCGGGGGGGGCGCCGGGGAGCTGTTTTTT	CASSSLSGGGAGELFF
TRBV4-1	.	TRBJ1-6	16	.	TGCGCCAGCAGCCAAGATACGCGGCCCGATCTATCACCCCTCCACTTT	CASSQDTRPDLSPLHF
TRBV19	.	TRBJ2-1	14	TRBD2	TGTGCCAGTAGTCTAGCGGGGGGCTACAATGAGCAGTTCTTC	CASSLAGGYNEQFF